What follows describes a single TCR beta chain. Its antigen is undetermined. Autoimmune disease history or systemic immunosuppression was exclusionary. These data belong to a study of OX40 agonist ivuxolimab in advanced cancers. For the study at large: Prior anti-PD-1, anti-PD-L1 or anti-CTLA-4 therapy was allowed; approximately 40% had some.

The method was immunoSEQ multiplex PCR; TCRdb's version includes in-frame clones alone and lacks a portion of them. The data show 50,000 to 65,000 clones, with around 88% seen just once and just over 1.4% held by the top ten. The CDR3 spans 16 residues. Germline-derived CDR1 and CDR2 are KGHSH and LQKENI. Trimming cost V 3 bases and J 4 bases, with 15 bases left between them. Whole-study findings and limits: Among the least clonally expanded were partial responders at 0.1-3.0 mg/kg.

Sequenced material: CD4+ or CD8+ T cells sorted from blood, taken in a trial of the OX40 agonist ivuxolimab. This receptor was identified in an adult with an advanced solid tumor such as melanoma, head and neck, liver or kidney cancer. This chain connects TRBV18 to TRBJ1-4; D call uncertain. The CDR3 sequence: CASSPPGVQNNEKLFF. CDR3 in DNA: TGTGCCAGCTCACCTCCCGGCGTACAGAATAATGAAAAACTGTTTTTT.